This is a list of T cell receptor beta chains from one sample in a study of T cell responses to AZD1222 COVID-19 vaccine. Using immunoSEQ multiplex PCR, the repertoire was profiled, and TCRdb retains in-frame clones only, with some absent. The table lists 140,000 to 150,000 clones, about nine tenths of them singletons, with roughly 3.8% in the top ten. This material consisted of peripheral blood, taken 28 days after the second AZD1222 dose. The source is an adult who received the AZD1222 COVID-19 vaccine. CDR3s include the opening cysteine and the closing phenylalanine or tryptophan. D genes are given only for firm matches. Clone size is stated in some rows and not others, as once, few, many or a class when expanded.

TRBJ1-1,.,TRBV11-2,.,TGTGCCAGCAGCCCCCGCCCGGGGGCACACACTGAAGCTTTCTTT,CASSPRPGAHTEAFF
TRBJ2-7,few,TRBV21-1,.,TGTGCCAGCAGCAACTGGGACAGGGAGGGACAGTGCGAGCAGTACTTC,CASSNWDREGQCEQYF
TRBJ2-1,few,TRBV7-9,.,TGTGCCAGCAGCTTCACGACCTTCGCGATGGGGAGCGATGAGCAGTTCTTC,CASSFTTFAMGSDEQFF
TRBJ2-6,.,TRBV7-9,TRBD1,TGTGCCAGCAGCTGGACAGGGGCTGGGGCCAACGTCCTGACTTTC,CASSWTGAGANVLTF
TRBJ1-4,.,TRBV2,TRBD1,TGTGCCAGCCTTCTAGCAGGGGGATTGTTTTTT,CASLLAGGLFF
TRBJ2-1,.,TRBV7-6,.,TGTGCCAGCAGCTCAGGTGGTAATGAGCAGTTCTTC,CASSSGGNEQFF
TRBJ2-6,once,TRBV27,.,TGTGCCAGCTCTGGGGCCAACGTCCTGACTTTC,CASSGANVLTF
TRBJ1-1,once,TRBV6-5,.,TGTGCCAGCAGGTCCGACCCATTTGAAGCTTTCTTT,CASRSDPFEAFF
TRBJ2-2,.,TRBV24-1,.,TGTGCCACCAGTGATCCCCGCCGTATCACCGGGGAGCTGTTTTTT,CATSDPRRITGELFF
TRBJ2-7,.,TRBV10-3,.,TGTGCCATCAGTGACCCCAAGGAGTACTACGAGCAGTACTTC,CAISDPKEYYEQYF
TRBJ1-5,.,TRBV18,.,TGTGCCAGCTCACCTTTCCCCGGGGTATCCCCCGATAGCAATCAGCCCCAGCATTTT,CASSPFPGVSPDSNQPQHF
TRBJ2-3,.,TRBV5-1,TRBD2,TGCGCCAGCAGCTGGAAGACTAGCGGCAGAGCTAGCACAGATACGCAGTATTTT,CASSWKTSGRASTDTQYF
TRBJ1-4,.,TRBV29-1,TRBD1,TGCAGCCTTGACGACAGGGTCGATGAAAAACTGTTTTTT,CSLDDRVDEKLFF
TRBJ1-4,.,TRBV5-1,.,TGCGCCAGCAGCTTGAATACCGAGGAAAAACTGTTTTTT,CASSLNTEEKLFF
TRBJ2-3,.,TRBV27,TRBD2,TGTGCCAGCAGTTTAGAAGGACTAGCGGGGTTCACAGATACGCAGTATTTT,CASSLEGLAGFTDTQYF
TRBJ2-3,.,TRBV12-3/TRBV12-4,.,TGTGCCAGCAGTTTCTCGGACACAGATACGCAGTATTTT,CASSFSDTDTQYF
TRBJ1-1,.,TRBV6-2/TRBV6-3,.,TGTGCCAGCAGTTACACATTACAGACAGGGAACACTGAAGCTTTCTTT,CASSYTLQTGNTEAFF
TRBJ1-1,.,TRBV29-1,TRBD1,TGCAGCGTTGCGGACAGGGTCCTGAACACTGAAGCTTTCTTT,CSVADRVLNTEAFF
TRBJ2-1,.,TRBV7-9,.,TGTGCCAGCAGCGACAACGAACCTACAAGACTATACAATGAGCAGTTCTTC,CASSDNEPTRLYNEQFF
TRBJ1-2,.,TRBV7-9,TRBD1,TGTGCCAGCAGCCATGCTCGGACAGGGGCCTATGGCTACACCTTC,CASSHARTGAYGYTF
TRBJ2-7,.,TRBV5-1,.,TGCGCCAGCAGCTTGGAGTACCGGGGGCCAACCTACGAGCAGTACTTC,CASSLEYRGPTYEQYF
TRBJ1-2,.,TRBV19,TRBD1,TGTGCCAGTAGTATCCCCTCCGACAGGGGCCATAACTATGGCTACACCTTC,CASSIPSDRGHNYGYTF
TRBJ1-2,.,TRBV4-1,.,TGCGCCAGCAGCCAAGCCGTCCCGGACATTAGCTACACCTTC,CASSQAVPDISYTF
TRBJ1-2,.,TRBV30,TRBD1,TGTGCCTGGAGTGGGACAGGGACTAACTATGGCTACACCTTC,CAWSGTGTNYGYTF
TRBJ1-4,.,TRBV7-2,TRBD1,TGTGCCAGCAGTTTAGACGCCGGGACAGGGGGGGAAAAACTGTTTTTT,CASSLDAGTGGEKLFF
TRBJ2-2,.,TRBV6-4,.,TGTGCCAGCAGTGACTCGGCCAGCGGACACACCGGGGAGCTGTTTTTT,CASSDSASGHTGELFF
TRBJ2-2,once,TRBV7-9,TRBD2,TGTGCCAGCAGCTTGGGAGCGGGAACGACCGGGGAGCTGTTTTTT,CASSLGAGTTGELFF
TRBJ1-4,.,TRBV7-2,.,TGTGCCAGCAGCTTAAGGGGACCCGCCGGTAATGAAAAACTGTTTTTT,CASSLRGPAGNEKLFF
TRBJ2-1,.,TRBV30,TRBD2,TGTGCCTGGAGCCTTATAAAGCGGGGTAAAGGCTACAATGAGCAGTTCTTC,CAWSLIKRGKGYNEQFF
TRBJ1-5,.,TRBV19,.,TGTGCCAGTAGGCCGGGACTAGCGGGTCAGCCCCAGCATTTT,CASRPGLAGQPQHF
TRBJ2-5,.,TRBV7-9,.,TGTGCCAGCAGCTTAGAGGGCAGACCCCAAGAGACCCAGTACTTC,CASSLEGRPQETQYF
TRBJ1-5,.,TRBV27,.,TGTGCCAGCAGTTTATCGATAGACGGGGATAGCAATCAGCCCCAGCATTTT,CASSLSIDGDSNQPQHF
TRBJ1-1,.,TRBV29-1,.,TGCAGCGTTGAAGCGGTGGGGAACACTGAAGCTTTCTTT,CSVEAVGNTEAFF
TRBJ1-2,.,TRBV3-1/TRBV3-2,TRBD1,TGTGCCAGCAGCCCCCGGACAGGGCCCAACTATGGCTACACCTTC,CASSPRTGPNYGYTF
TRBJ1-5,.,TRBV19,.,TGTGCCAGTATTTTACAGGCTTATAGCAATCAGCCCCAGCATTTT,CASILQAYSNQPQHF
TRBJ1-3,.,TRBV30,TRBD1,TGTGCCTGGTCCCCGGGACAGGGGACCGGAAACACCATATATTTT,CAWSPGQGTGNTIYF
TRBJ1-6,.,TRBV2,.,TGTGCCAGCAGTAGAGAAATTCAGGGTTTTCCGTTCGCCCTCCACTTT,CASSREIQGFPFALHF
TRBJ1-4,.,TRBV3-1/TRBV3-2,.,TGTGCCAGCAGCCTCGACAGTTATGAAAAACTGTTTTTT,CASSLDSYEKLFF
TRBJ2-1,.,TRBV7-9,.,TGTGCCAGCGACACCCCCGACGGGTACAATGAGCAGTTCTTC,CASDTPDGYNEQFF
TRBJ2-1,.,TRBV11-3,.,TGTGCCAGCAGCTTAGAGGGCTACTTGGCGTTCTTC,CASSLEGYLAFF
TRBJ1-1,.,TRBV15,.,TGTGCCACCAGCAGAGAACAGAGCACTGAAGCTTTCTTT,CATSREQSTEAFF
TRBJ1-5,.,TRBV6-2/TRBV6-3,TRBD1,TGTGCCAGCAGTCGCCGAATTGGGACAGTTAATCAGCCCCAGCATTTT,CASSRRIGTVNQPQHF